Detailed here is one TCR beta chain. This clone's antigen is unknown. No base-level quality is on record; no much larger clone is a single base apart. Libraries were built with 5' RACE. The instrument given in TCRdb is Illumina HiSeq 2500. The second PCR ran for about 6 to 12 cycles and used a J-beta primer mix along with a sample-barcoded 5' primer. A unique molecular identifier was introduced onto each TCR beta cDNA molecule by a template-switch 5' adaptor carrying 12 random nucleotides. At least 2.5 million CDR3-containing paired-end reads were obtained from each sample. First-strand cDNA synthesis was performed from all RNA using the Mint cDNA synthesis kit, with priming by a TRBC-specific oligonucleotide. Following uracil-DNA glycosylase treatment, all cDNA underwent a first 18-cycle PCR with the universal primers M1SS and BC2_uni_R. In the original analysis: For normalization, 1 million high-quality reads were randomly selected from each sample, with every read carrying a distinct molecular identifier. Instead of being binned into consensus sequences, reads with shared molecular identifiers were discarded. MiTCR, set to a Q25 quality threshold and the strictest error-elimination algorithm, was used for CDR3 identification, clonotype clustering and error correction. A nonparametric unseen species model using Euler transformation provided a lower-bound estimate of total TCR beta diversity. The raw public data were reprocessed by TCRdb itself: fastp quality trimming at Q25, MiXCR clonotype calling, in-frame beta chains only. Here each entry gathers all rows of one CDR3 protein and keeps the most common genes and DNA. The V and J calls and clone size come from TCRdb's table, not from the authors' own analysis. This sample holds 1,500,000 or so distinct CDR3 sequences; 35% to 45% were observed only once. The ten largest clones take up roughly 3.7% of the sample.

This record belongs to a study of blood T cells in healthy people across ages (dated by TCRdb to between 2015 and 2017). Study-wide context: In model experiments, template switching captured roughly one uniquely barcoded TCR beta cDNA molecule for every two T cells. The study measured age-related changes in TCR beta repertoire diversity using deep sequencing normalized with unique cDNA molecular identifiers. The donors were split into four age groups: young (average around 15 years), middle-aged (nearly 40), aged (approximately 60) and long-lived (approximately 80). The study analyzed two additional independent replicas of 1 million unique cDNA reads from the same blood draw for two donors, one aged 18 to 29 and one aged 80 or older. To avoid experimental bias, donors of different ages were spread randomly across the sequencing lanes. On the study overall, not on this receptor specifically: Total diversity estimates from one million sequenced T cells were considered lower bounds and underestimates. Conclusive comparison of naive and antigen-experienced compartments was prevented by the profiling of bulk unsorted PBMCs. Donor CMV infection status was unknown, potentially confounding age-related changes in expanded clonotypes. Compared with the aged group, the long-lived group had more naive CD4+ T cells, fewer expanded clones and increased TCR diversity, suggesting age selection. Observed TCR beta diversity per million T cells fell roughly linearly with age, and a significant reduction was already apparent by age around 39. A strong correlation was found between observed TCR beta diversity and the percentage of naive T cells measured by flow cytometry.

The cysteine opens and the phenylalanine closes a CDR3 of 15 amino acids. Here the CDR3 DNA is all that survives: 45 bases in frame from base 1. Deletion took 4 bases off V and 8 bases off J, with a span of 20 bases between the germline ends. The donors were 40 or so Caucasian individuals from Russia, aged roughly 6 to 100 years, who were systemically healthy. Each donor gave 8 to 10 milliliters of peripheral blood, drawn into EDTA-treated Vacutainer tubes. Ficoll-Paque density-gradient centrifugation was used to isolate PBMCs, with at least 6.5 million per sample. Trizol reagent was used to extract total RNA from the PBMCs, yielding at least 5.5 micrograms per sample. The percentages of naive CD45RAhigh/CD27high T cells were determined by flow cytometry on a PBMC aliquot from every donor.

The V and J genes are TRBV12-3 or TRBV12-4 and TRBJ1-1, and possibly TRBD1, on 5 matching bases. Material for sequencing was blood. This TCR came from a woman younger than 35 in good health. The CDR3 region: CASSSPGTGRWEAFF. The nucleotide sequence reads as follows: TGTGCCAGCAGTTCCCCAGGGACTGGGAGGTGGGAAGCTTTCTTT.